These T cell receptor beta chains were read from a single sample in a study of blood T cells in healthy people across ages. Each CDR3 protein gets one entry after TCRdb re-called the 5' RACE reads with MiXCR. The sample includes approximately 730,000 distinct CDR3 sequences, about 53% of them seen just once. The sample was blood. These receptors were taken from an elderly man in good health. CDR3s include the opening cysteine and the closing phenylalanine or tryptophan. The D gene is left open where the match is weak. Rows give clone size only sometimes, using once, few, many, or a class for an expanded clone.

J | D | length | size | V | CDR3 | DNA
TRBJ2-3 | NA | 16 | few | TRBV27 | CASSFQRPGGTDTQYF | TGTGCCAGCAGTTTTCAGCGCCCGGGGGGCACAGATACGCAGTATTTT
TRBJ1-2 | TRBD1 | 13 | NA | TRBV29-1 | CSVQGTGRYGYTF | TGCAGCGTCCAAGGGACAGGGCGCTATGGCTACACCTTC
TRBJ2-1 | NA | 17 | NA | TRBV5-1 | CASSPGNSGAAYNEQFF | TGCGCCAGCAGCCCTGGGAACTCGGGAGCCGCCTACAATGAGCAGTTCTTC
TRBJ2-1 | TRBD2 | 15 | NA | TRBV11-2 | CASSFGTSGKIEQFF | TGTGCCAGCAGCTTCGGGACTAGCGGGAAGATTGAGCAGTTCTTC
TRBJ2-1 | NA | 18 | NA | TRBV5-6 | CASSLGGKIAPTYNEQFF | TGTGCCAGCAGCTTGGGCGGTAAGATTGCCCCTACCTACAATGAGCAGTTCTTC
TRBJ2-7 | TRBD1 | 13 | many | TRBV20-1 | CSAGTGVVYEQYF | TGCAGTGCGGGGACAGGGGTAGTCTACGAGCAGTACTTC
TRBJ2-2 | TRBD2 | 16 | NA | TRBV20-1 | CSARRLAGEGTGELFF | TGCAGTGCTAGAAGACTAGCGGGAGAAGGCACCGGGGAGCTGTTTTTT
TRBJ2-7 | NA | 16 | few | TRBV5-1 | CASSPGGLSDSYEQYF | TGCGCCAGCAGCCCCGGCGGCCTGTCAGACTCCTACGAGCAGTACTTC
TRBJ2-7 | TRBD2 | 14 | NA | TRBV20-1 | CSAILVGGPGEQYF | TGCAGTGCTATTCTAGTGGGAGGGCCGGGCGAGCAGTACTTC
TRBJ1-1 | TRBD1 | 15 | NA | TRBV27 | CASSPRTGRGTEAFF | TGTGCCAGCAGTCCCCGGACAGGGAGGGGCACTGAAGCTTTCTTT
TRBJ2-1 | NA | 12 | NA | TRBV29-1 | CSVARAGNEQFF | TGCAGCGTCGCTCGGGCGGGCAATGAGCAGTTCTTC
TRBJ2-3 | NA | 11 | NA | TRBV25-1 | CASRARGYAYF | TGTGCCAGCAGGGCCAGGGGATACGCGTATTTT
TRBJ1-2 | NA | 16 | once | TRBV9 | CDSSIATGRTNYGYTF | TGTGACAGCAGCATAGCTACGGGACGGACGAACTATGGCTACACCTTC
TRBJ2-1 | TRBD2 | 15 | NA | TRBV25-1 | CASTTNSGSYGEQFF | TGTGCCAGCACCACTAATAGCGGGAGTTACGGTGAGCAGTTCTTC
TRBJ2-7 | NA | 15 | NA | TRBV20-1 | CSASDGAEVANEQYF | TGCAGTGCTAGCGATGGAGCGGAGGTTGCCAACGAGCAGTACTTC
TRBJ2-5 | TRBD2 | 15 | NA | TRBV12-3/TRBV12-4 | CASSLSGRGHNEQYF | TGTGCCAGCAGTCTGAGCGGGAGGGGCCACAATGAGCAGTACTTC
TRBJ2-7 | NA | 14 | NA | TRBV18 | CASSPPAANYEQYF | TGTGCCAGCTCACCACCGGCAGCCAACTACGAGCAGTACTTC
TRBJ2-3 | NA | 11 | NA | TRBV12-3/TRBV12-4 | CASRKHRYAYF | TGTGCCAGCAGGAAGCACAGATACGCGTATTTT
TRBJ2-1 | TRBD2 | 14 | NA | TRBV20-1 | CSVRTSGKYNEQFF | TGCAGTGTCCGGACTAGCGGCAAATACAATGAGCAGTTCTTC
TRBJ2-7 | TRBD2 | 15 | few | TRBV20-1 | CSAQITASGRGEQYF | TGCAGTGCTCAAATTACCGCTAGCGGGAGGGGAGAGCAGTACTTC
TRBJ2-3 | NA | 15 | NA | TRBV12-3/TRBV12-4 | CASSPIGMYTDTQYF | TGTGCCAGCAGTCCGATCGGGATGTACACAGATACGCAGTATTTT
TRBJ2-3 | NA | 16 | NA | TRBV4-2 | CASSQDGALSTDTQYF | TGTGCCAGCAGCCAAGATGGAGCCCTTAGCACAGATACGCAGTATTTT
TRBJ2-6 | NA | 16 | few | TRBV24-1 | CATSDLRGPGANVLTF | TGTGCCACCAGTGATTTGCGGGGTCCTGGGGCCAACGTCCTGACTTTC
TRBJ2-3 | NA | 13 | few | TRBV7-2 | CASSFGEPNTQYF | TGTGCCAGCAGCTTTGGTGAACCCAATACGCAGTATTTT
TRBJ2-7 | NA | 14 | NA | TRBV2 | CASSILSGPDEQYF | TGTGCCAGCAGTATACTATCAGGGCCCGACGAGCAGTACTTC
TRBJ2-5 | NA | 13 | NA | TRBV18 | CASSPVGGGTQYF | TGTGCCAGCTCACCCGTAGGGGGTGGGACCCAGTACTTC
TRBJ2-5 | NA | 15 | NA | TRBV5-1 | CASSLFRTDLETQYF | TGCGCCAGCAGCTTGTTTCGGACAGACTTAGAGACCCAGTACTTC
TRBJ2-7 | NA | 17 | NA | TRBV3-1 | CASSQDSGAAAPDEQYF | TGTGCCAGCAGCCAAGATTCCGGGGCAGCGGCGCCGGACGAGCAGTACTTC
TRBJ1-5 | NA | 19 | NA | TRBV20-1 | CSASPKGGQFRTSNQPQHF | TGCAGTGCTAGTCCGAAAGGCGGACAGTTCCGTACGAGCAATCAGCCCCAGCATTTT
TRBJ2-7 | TRBD2 | 14 | NA | TRBV2 | CASSELRGAYEQYF | TGTGCCAGCAGTGAACTCCGGGGGGCCTACGAGCAGTACTTC
TRBJ2-5 | NA | 12 | NA | TRBV28 | CASSFFEETQYF | TGTGCCAGCAGTTTCTTTGAAGAGACCCAGTACTTC
TRBJ1-1 | NA | 13 | NA | TRBV2 | CASSGTVGGEAFF | TGTGCCAGCAGTGGCACGGTGGGAGGGGAAGCTTTCTTT
TRBJ2-4 | NA | 11 | NA | TRBV2 | CASSVGSIQYF | TGTGCCAGCAGTGTTGGGTCCATTCAGTACTTC
TRBJ2-7 | NA | 13 | NA | TRBV27 | CASSRDGAYEQYF | TGTGCCAGCAGTAGGGACGGAGCCTACGAGCAGTACTTC
TRBJ2-4 | NA | 15 | few | TRBV4-1 | CASSQEASSKNIQYF | TGCGCCAGCAGCCAAGAGGCTAGCTCCAAAAACATTCAGTACTTC
TRBJ2-5 | TRBD2 | 15 | many | TRBV6-1 | CASSEASGSTKTQYF | TGTGCCAGCAGTGAGGCCAGCGGGAGTACGAAGACCCAGTACTTC
TRBJ2-3 | TRBD2 | 16 | NA | TRBV7-2 | CASSHGRVSSTDTQYF | TGTGCCAGCAGCCATGGGAGGGTCTCTAGCACAGATACGCAGTATTTT
TRBJ2-5 | NA | 15 | NA | TRBV2 | CASSVDGPEKETQYF | TGTGCCAGCAGTGTTGACGGCCCAGAGAAAGAGACCCAGTACTTC
TRBJ2-3 | NA | 13 | many | TRBV24-1 | CATSENQGRYAYF | TGTGCCACCAGTGAGAATCAGGGCAGATACGCGTATTTT
TRBJ2-3 | NA | 16 | few | TRBV12-3/TRBV12-4 | CASSLPRGLPTDTQYF | TGTGCCAGCAGTTTGCCCCGAGGCCTACCCACAGATACGCAGTATTTT
TRBJ2-7 | NA | 14 | NA | TRBV6-1 | CASSEVRRSYEQYF | TGTGCCAGCAGCGAAGTGAGGCGGTCTTACGAGCAGTACTTC
TRBJ1-2 | NA | 10 | NA | TRBV25-1 | CASSEVGYTF | TGTGCCAGCAGTGAAGTTGGCTACACCTTC
TRBJ2-4 | TRBD2 | 17 | NA | TRBV5-6 | CASSFMTSGWAKNIQYF | TGTGCCAGCAGCTTTATGACTAGCGGGTGGGCCAAAAACATTCAGTACTTC
TRBJ2-6 | NA | 15 | NA | TRBV14 | CASSLSYSGANVLTF | TGTGCCAGCAGCCTTAGTTACTCTGGGGCCAACGTCCTGACTTTC
TRBJ2-1 | NA | 15 | NA | TRBV2 | CASSNPGPYFNEQFF | TGTGCCAGCAGTAATCCGGGCCCCTATTTCAATGAGCAGTTCTTC
TRBJ2-3 | NA | 12 | NA | TRBV20-1 | CSARVRSDTQYF | TGCAGTGCTAGAGTGCGGTCGGATACGCAGTATTTT
TRBJ2-7 | TRBD2 | 17 | NA | TRBV7-2 | CASRYQAASGRLYEQYF | TGTGCCAGCAGGTACCAAGCGGCTAGCGGGAGATTATACGAGCAGTACTTC
TRBJ2-1 | NA | 12 | few | TRBV3-1 | CASRLTGTEQFF | TGTGCCAGCAGGTTGACCGGGACAGAGCAGTTCTTC
TRBJ1-4 | NA | 14 | NA | TRBV20-1 | CSAYSGPLREELFF | TGCAGTGCTTATTCCGGGCCACTGCGGGAAGAACTGTTTTTT
TRBJ2-5 | NA | 15 | few | TRBV5-1 | CASSLHGEHQETQYF | TGCGCCAGCAGCTTGCATGGGGAGCACCAAGAGACCCAGTACTTC
TRBJ2-5 | NA | 15 | few | TRBV29-1 | CSVPKSVGVQETQYF | TGCAGCGTCCCCAAAAGTGTTGGGGTCCAAGAGACCCAGTACTTC
TRBJ2-7 | NA | 13 | NA | TRBV4-2 | CASSQVEASEQYF | TGTGCCAGCAGCCAAGTGGAAGCGTCCGAGCAGTACTTC